This T cell receptor (beta chain) was identified in a study of blood T cells in healthy people across ages. The germline gives CDR1 SGHTA, CDR2 FQGNSA. CDR3 length: 16 residues. The ends lost 2 bases at V and 4 bases at J; junction bases unmatched: 6. Study-wide findings and caveats: Estimates based on one million T cells were treated as lower bounds.

Remarks on this clonotype: What it recognizes is unknown.

A sample-barcoded 5' primer and a J-beta primer mix were used in a second PCR of roughly 6 to 11 cycles. TCRdb reprocessed the 5' RACE reads with MiXCR, giving one entry per CDR3 protein. The profile shows 1.8 million or so distinct CDR3 sequences, 30% to 40% of them singletons. The sequenced material came from blood. This TCR was sampled from a human donor in good health. The V and J genes are TRBV7-2 and TRBJ2-5; 11 bases line up with TRBD1. The CDR3 protein is CASSLSLGTGGETQYF. The CDR3 DNA reads as TGTGCCAGCAGCTTATCCTTGGGGACAGGGGGAGAGACCCAGTACTTC. Full variable domain (outside the CDR3, taken from reference TRBV7-2 and TRBJ2-5): GAGVSQSPSNKVTEKGKDVELRCDPISGHTALYWYRQSLGQGLEFLIYFQGNSAPDKSGLPSDRFSAERTGGSVSTLTIQRTQQEDSAVYLCASSLSLGTGGETQYFGPGTRLLVL.